In its sample, the clone carrying this T cell receptor (beta chain) was seen many times. Its antigen is not identified. J was trimmed by 4 bases and V by 1 base; bases with no gene match: 1. This CDR3 has 14 amino acids. Looked up from germline, CDR1 is SGHKS and CDR2 is YYEKEE (reference sequence). The sample originates from a study of early T cells in non-severe SARS-CoV-2 infection. Across the study: Whole-blood bulk RNA, unsorted, was sequenced, and chains were unpaired.

Study-wide results and caveats: Anti-spike CD8 responses were favored in VDJdb matching, and private and CD4 specificities were missed.

As part of library construction, unique molecular identifiers were attached to individual cDNA molecules. A single record per CDR3 protein comes from TCRdb applying MiXCR to the 5' RACE reads. The sample records 70,000 to 95,000 distinct CDR3 sequences, roughly 9.4% being singletons. This TCR was sampled from an adult who was a healthcare worker with PCR-confirmed SARS-CoV-2 infection or an uninfected control (not recorded which). The rearrangement joins TRBV5-5 to TRBJ2-3; 9 nucleotides agree with TRBD1. The specimen was whole blood. The CDR3 nucleotides are TGTGCCAGCAGCTTGAGACAGGGGGCAGATACGCAGTATTTT. Residues: CASSLRQGADTQYF.